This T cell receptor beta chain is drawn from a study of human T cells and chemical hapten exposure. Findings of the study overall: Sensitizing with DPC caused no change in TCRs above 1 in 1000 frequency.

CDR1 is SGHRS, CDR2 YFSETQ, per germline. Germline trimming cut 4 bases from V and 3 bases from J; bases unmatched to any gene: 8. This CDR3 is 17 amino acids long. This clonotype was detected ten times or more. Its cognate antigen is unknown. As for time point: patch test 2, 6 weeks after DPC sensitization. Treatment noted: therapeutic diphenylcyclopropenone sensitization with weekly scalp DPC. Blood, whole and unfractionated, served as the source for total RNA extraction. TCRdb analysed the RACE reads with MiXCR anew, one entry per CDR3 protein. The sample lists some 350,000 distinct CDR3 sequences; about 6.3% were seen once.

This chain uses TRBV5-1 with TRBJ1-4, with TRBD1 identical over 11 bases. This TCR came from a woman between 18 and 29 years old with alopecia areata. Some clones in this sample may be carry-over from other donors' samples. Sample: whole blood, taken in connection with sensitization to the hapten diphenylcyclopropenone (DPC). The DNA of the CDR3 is TGCGCCAGCAGCATCGGACAGGGGGCTTTGGCTAATGAAAAACTGTTTTTT. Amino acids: CASSIGQGALANEKLFF.